This TCR beta chain was recovered during a study of OX40 agonist ivuxolimab in advanced cancers. Study-wide findings and caveats: At 0.1 to 3.0 mg/kg and by week 6, clonal expansion occurred in CD4+ and CD8+ blood T cells. Relative to CD4+ cells, CD8+ T cells on average had more expanded clones.

Germline V gene lookup returns CDR1 MGHDK and CDR2 SYGVNS. Trimming shortened V by 0 bases and J by 7 bases, and 10 bases separated the two germline ends. This CDR3 is 14 amino acids long. In the case of this clone: The target antigen is unknown.

With baseline, cycle 4 day 1, and cycle 7 day 1 as timepoints, blood was sampled. Assay used: immunoSEQ multiplex PCR; TCRdb lists only in-frame clones, some missing. The data contain about 21,000 clones, more than 75% of them seen just once; the ten biggest clones take up roughly 9.8%. This receptor was identified in an adult with an advanced solid tumor such as melanoma, head and neck, liver or kidney cancer. V is TRBV25-1 and J is TRBJ1-5; TRBD1 is a possible D gene (5 bases). Sequenced material: CD4+ or CD8+ T cells sorted from blood, taken in a trial of the OX40 agonist ivuxolimab. CDR3 DNA sequence: TGTGCCAGCAGTGAATACAGGGTAGCACAGCCCCAGCATTTT. This gives the protein CASSEYRVAQPQHF.